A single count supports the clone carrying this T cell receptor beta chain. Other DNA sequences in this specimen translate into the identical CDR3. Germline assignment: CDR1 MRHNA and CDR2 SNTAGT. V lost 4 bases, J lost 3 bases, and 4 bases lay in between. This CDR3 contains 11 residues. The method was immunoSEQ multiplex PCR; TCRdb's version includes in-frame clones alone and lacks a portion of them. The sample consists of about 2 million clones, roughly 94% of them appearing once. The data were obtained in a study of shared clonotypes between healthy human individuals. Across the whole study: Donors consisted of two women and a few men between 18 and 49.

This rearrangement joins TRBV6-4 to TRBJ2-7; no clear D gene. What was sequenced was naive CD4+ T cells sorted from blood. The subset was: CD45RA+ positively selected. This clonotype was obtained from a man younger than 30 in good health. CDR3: CASSASYEQYF. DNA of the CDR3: TGTGCCAGCAGTGCCAGCTACGAGCAGTACTTC.